Given below is one TCR beta chain in context. Its matching antigen is unknown. Generated by immunoSEQ multiplex PCR, the TCRdb table keeps only in-frame clones and is missing some. The table has about 97,000 clones, roughly 90% seen once; the top ten hold roughly 5.5%. The CDR3 is 15 amino acids. Trimming took 1 base from V and 4 from J, leaving 11 bases between them. Germline V gives CDR1 MNHNY, CDR2 SVGAGI (reference sequence). This record comes from a study of OX40 agonist ivuxolimab in advanced cancers. Study overall: Ivuxolimab was administered intravenously to patients at 0.01 to 10 mg/kg every 2 weeks. The mean age was approximately 60 years, ranging from about 20 to 90, with about four fifths of participants male.

General study points: Part of the nonresponder group also had normalized T-cell clonal expansion that was low.

Individuals having autoimmune disease history or systemic immunosuppression were not enrolled. The V gene is TRBV6-6, the J gene TRBJ1-5; no definite D call. Sequenced material: CD4+ or CD8+ T cells sorted from blood, taken in a trial of the OX40 agonist ivuxolimab. This TCR was recovered from an adult with an advanced solid tumor such as melanoma, head and neck, liver or kidney cancer. The CDR3 DNA reads as TGTGCCAGCAGTTACTTCGACACGTCGAATCAGCCCCAGCATTTT. Protein: CASSYFDTSNQPQHF.